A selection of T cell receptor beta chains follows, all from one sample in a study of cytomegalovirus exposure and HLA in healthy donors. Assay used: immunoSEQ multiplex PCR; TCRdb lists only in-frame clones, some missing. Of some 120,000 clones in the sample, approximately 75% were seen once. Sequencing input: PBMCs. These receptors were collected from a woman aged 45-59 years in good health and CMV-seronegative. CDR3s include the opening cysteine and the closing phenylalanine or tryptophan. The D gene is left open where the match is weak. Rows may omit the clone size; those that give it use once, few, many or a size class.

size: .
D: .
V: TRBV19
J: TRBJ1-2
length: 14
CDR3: CASSMGHSNLGYTF
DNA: TGTGCCAGTAGTATGGGGCACAGCAACCTAGGCTACACCTTC

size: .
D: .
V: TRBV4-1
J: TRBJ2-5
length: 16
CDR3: CASSPRPIRGQETQYF
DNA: TGCGCCAGCAGCCCCCGACCGATCCGGGGCCAAGAGACCCAGTACTTC

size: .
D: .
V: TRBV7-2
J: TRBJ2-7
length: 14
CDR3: CASSTRTTAYEQYF
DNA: TGTGCCAGCAGCACCCGGACTACAGCCTACGAGCAGTACTTC

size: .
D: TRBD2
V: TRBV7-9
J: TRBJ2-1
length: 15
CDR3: CSSSSAGVDYNEQFF
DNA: TGTTCCAGCAGCTCAGCGGGAGTGGATTACAATGAGCAGTTCTTC

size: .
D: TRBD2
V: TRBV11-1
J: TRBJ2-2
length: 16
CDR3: CASSLVGTSGTGELFF
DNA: TGTGCCAGCAGCTTAGTCGGGACTAGCGGGACCGGGGAGCTGTTTTTT

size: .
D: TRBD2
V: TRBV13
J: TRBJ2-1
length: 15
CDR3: CASSIKTSGSYEQFF
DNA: TGTGCCAGCAGCATCAAGACTAGCGGGAGCTATGAGCAGTTCTTC

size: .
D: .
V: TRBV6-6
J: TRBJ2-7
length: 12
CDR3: CATLGRIYEQYF
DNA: TGTGCCACACTGGGGCGGATCTACGAGCAGTACTTC

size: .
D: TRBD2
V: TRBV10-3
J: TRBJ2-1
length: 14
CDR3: CAISEERGFNEQFF
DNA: TGTGCCATCAGTGAAGAGCGGGGTTTTAATGAGCAGTTCTTC

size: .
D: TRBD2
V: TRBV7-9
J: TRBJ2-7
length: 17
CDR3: CASSPSGLAGPLNEQYF
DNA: TGTGCCAGCAGCCCCTCGGGACTAGCGGGACCCTTAAACGAGCAGTACTTC

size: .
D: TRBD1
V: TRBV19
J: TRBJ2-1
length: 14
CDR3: CASGGGTAYNEQFF
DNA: TGTGCCAGCGGCGGTGGGACAGCTTACAATGAGCAGTTCTTC

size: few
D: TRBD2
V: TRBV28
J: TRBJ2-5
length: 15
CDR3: CASSLGLGNQETQYF
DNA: TGTGCCAGCAGTCTGGGACTAGGGAACCAAGAGACCCAGTACTTC

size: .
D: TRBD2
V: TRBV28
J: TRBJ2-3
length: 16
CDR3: CASSISTSGSSDTQYF
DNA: TGTGCCAGCAGTATCTCGACTAGCGGGAGTTCAGATACGCAGTATTTT

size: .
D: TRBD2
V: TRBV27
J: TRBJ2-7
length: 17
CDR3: CASSFAPMRELSYEQYF
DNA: TGTGCCAGCAGTTTTGCACCCATGCGGGAGCTGTCCTACGAGCAGTACTTC

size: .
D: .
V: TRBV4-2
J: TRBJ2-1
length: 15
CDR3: CASSQDQGGWNEQFF
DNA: TGTGCCAGCAGCCAAGATCAGGGCGGCTGGAATGAGCAGTTCTTC